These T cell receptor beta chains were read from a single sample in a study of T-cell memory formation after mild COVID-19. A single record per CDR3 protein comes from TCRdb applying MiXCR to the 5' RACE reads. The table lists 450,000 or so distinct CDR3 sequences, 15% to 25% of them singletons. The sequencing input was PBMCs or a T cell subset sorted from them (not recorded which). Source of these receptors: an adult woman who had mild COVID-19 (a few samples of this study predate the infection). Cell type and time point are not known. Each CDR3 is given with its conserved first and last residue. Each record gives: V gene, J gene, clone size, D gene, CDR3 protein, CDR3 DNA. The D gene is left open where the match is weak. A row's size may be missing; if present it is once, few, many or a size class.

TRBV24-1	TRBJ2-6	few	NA	CATSSGPGANVLTF	TGTGCCACCAGCTCAGGTCCCGGGGCCAACGTCCTGACTTTC
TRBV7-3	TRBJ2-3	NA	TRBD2	CASSQLAGENTQYF	TGTGCCAGCAGCCAACTAGCGGGGGAGAATACGCAGTATTTT
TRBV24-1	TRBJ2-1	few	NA	CATIGGGRHEQFF	TGTGCCACCATCGGAGGGGGGCGGCATGAGCAGTTCTTC
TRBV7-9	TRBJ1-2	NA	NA	CASSRERATGQGPPSYGYTF	TGTGCCAGCAGCCGAGAACGTGCCACGGGACAAGGACCCCCTTCATATGGCTACACCTTC
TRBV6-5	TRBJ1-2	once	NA	CASRDRDKDTYGYTF	TGTGCCAGCAGAGACCGGGACAAGGATACCTATGGCTACACCTTC
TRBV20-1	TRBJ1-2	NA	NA	CSARVTASNYGYTF	TGCAGTGCTAGAGTGACAGCTTCTAACTATGGCTACACCTTC
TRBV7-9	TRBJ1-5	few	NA	CASSFQTGSDVLNQPQHF	TGTGCCAGCAGCTTTCAAACAGGGTCGGATGTCCTGAATCAGCCCCAGCATTTT
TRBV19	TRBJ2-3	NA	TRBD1	CASSTDRGRTDTQYF	TGTGCCAGTAGTACCGACAGGGGGCGAACAGATACGCAGTATTTT
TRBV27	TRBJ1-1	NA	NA	CASSPLVGSGTEAFF	TGTGCCAGCAGTCCTCTGGTTGGGAGCGGCACTGAAGCTTTCTTT
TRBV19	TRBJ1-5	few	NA	CASSPLSRGSNQPQHF	TGTGCCAGTAGTCCCCTTTCTCGCGGTAGCAATCAGCCCCAGCATTTT
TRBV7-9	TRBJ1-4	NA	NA	CASSLGYSTNEKLFF	TGTGCCAGCAGCTTAGGTTACAGTACTAATGAAAAACTGTTTTTT
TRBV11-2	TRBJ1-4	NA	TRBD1	CASRLDRESEKLFF	TGTGCCAGCAGACTAGACAGGGAAAGTGAAAAACTGTTTTTT
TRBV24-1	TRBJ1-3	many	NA	CATSDSGTVGNTIYF	TGTGCCACCAGTGACTCCGGGACGGTAGGAAACACCATATATTTT
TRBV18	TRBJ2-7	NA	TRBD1	CASSPVGTGFSEQYF	TGTGCCAGCTCACCAGTCGGGACAGGGTTTTCCGAGCAGTACTTC
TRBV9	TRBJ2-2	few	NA	CASSVGTIATGELFF	TGTGCCAGCAGCGTAGGGACTATTGCGACCGGGGAGCTGTTTTTT